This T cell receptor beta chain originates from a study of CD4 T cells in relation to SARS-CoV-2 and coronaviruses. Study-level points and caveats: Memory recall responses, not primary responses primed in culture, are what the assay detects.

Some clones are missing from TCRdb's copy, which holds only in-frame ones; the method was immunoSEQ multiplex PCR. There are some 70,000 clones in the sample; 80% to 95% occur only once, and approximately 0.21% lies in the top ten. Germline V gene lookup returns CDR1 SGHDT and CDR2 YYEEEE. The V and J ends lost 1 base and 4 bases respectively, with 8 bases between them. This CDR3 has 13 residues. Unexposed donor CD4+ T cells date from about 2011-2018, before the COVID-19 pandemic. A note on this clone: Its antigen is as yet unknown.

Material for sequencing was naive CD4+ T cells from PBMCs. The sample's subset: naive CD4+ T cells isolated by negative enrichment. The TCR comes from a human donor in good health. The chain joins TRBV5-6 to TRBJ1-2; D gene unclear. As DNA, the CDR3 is TGTGCCAGCAGCTTGCCCCAGCTCTATGGCTACACCTTC. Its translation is CASSLPQLYGYTF.